Listed below are T cell receptor beta chains from one sample, sequenced in a study of regulatory T cells in long-lasting Graves disease. TCRdb redid the calling of the multiplex PCR reads with MiXCR, one entry per CDR3 protein. The table lists fewer than 400,000 distinct CDR3 sequences, less than 25% of them singletons. The sequenced sample was peripheral blood mononuclear cells (PBMCs), obtained when the disease was refractory, from a patient treated with antithyroid drugs. These receptors originate from a female donor with Graves disease. Each CDR3 is given with its conserved first and last residue.

V gene: TRBV6-1
CDR3 length: 12
CDR3 protein: CASKGPTREQYF

V gene: TRBV12-3/TRBV12-4
CDR3 length: 15
CDR3 protein: CASSLMGGVYNEQFF

V gene: TRBV20-1
CDR3 length: 14
CDR3 protein: CSARDGSRTGELFF

V gene: TRBV10-3
CDR3 length: 13
CDR3 protein: CAISDGNTGELFF

V gene: TRBV2
CDR3 length: 14
CDR3 protein: CASTEGGGPYEQYF

V gene: TRBV7-8
CDR3 length: 14
CDR3 protein: CASSSRTGSHEQYF

V gene: TRBV6-2/TRBV6-3
CDR3 length: 16
CDR3 protein: CASKVTGTYSNQPQHF

V gene: TRBV11-1
CDR3 length: 15
CDR3 protein: CASSPPNRGTGELFF

V gene: TRBV20-1
CDR3 length: 15
CDR3 protein: CSARPGLPRSYEQYF

V gene: TRBV6-4
CDR3 length: 18
CDR3 protein: CASSYSIIGRGSQETQCF

V gene: TRBV6-1
CDR3 length: 14
CDR3 protein: CASTRDRGGYEQYF

V gene: TRBV2
CDR3 length: 15
CDR3 protein: CASSVAGKRNNEQFF

V gene: TRBV6-1
CDR3 length: 14
CDR3 protein: CTSSGQEGNQPQHF

V gene: TRBV20-1
CDR3 length: 13
CDR3 protein: CSATQGGPYEQYF

V gene: TRBV6-9
CDR3 length: 16
CDR3 protein: CASSYSDTRSYNEQFF

V gene: TRBV29-1
CDR3 length: 12
CDR3 protein: CSAWTGVETQYF

V gene: TRBV11-2
CDR3 length: 15
CDR3 protein: CASSAPGLAGRELFF

V gene: TRBV29-1
CDR3 length: 11
CDR3 protein: CSVIENTEAFF

V gene: TRBV19
CDR3 length: 15
CDR3 protein: CASRRPGGLTGELFF

V gene: TRBV5-6
CDR3 length: 15
CDR3 protein: CASSNTEEGNSPLHF

V gene: TRBV7-3
CDR3 length: 13
CDR3 protein: CASSETGGETQYF

V gene: TRBV4-1
CDR3 length: 17
CDR3 protein: CASSHLGTSGSPYEQYF

V gene: TRBV6-1
CDR3 length: 15
CDR3 protein: CASSFGSQGAHKAFF

V gene: TRBV30
CDR3 length: 14
CDR3 protein: CAWSVGTGSYEQYF

V gene: TRBV19
CDR3 length: 14
CDR3 protein: CASSRQGDFYEQYF

V gene: TRBV7-2
CDR3 length: 15
CDR3 protein: CASSPEGFYNSPLHF

V gene: TRBV2
CDR3 length: 14
CDR3 protein: CASSVDGAAEKLFF

V gene: TRBV20-1
CDR3 length: 16
CDR3 protein: CSARGSGAANTGELFF

V gene: TRBV2
CDR3 length: 20
CDR3 protein: CASNGGIIGGVLRGGNTIYF

V gene: TRBV27
CDR3 length: 16
CDR3 protein: CASSEQAGPGYNEQFF

V gene: TRBV12-3/TRBV12-4
CDR3 length: 16
CDR3 protein: CASSPPGTGENYEQYF

V gene: TRBV12-3/TRBV12-4
CDR3 length: 13
CDR3 protein: CASSLPPAFEQFF

V gene: TRBV28
CDR3 length: 15
CDR3 protein: CASTSGIIGNQPQHF

V gene: TRBV6-1
CDR3 length: 13
CDR3 protein: CASRTTSPYEQYF

V gene: TRBV5-1
CDR3 length: 16
CDR3 protein: CASSLDIPRWNTEAFF

V gene: TRBV6-1
CDR3 length: 14
CDR3 protein: CASRNPTLRYEQYF

V gene: TRBV14
CDR3 length: 13
CDR3 protein: CASSQSDGYGYTF

V gene: TRBV6-1
CDR3 length: 15
CDR3 protein: CASSEALRTGQGYTF

V gene: TRBV9
CDR3 length: 15
CDR3 protein: CASSIGEGLRQPQHF

V gene: TRBV12-3/TRBV12-4
CDR3 length: 13
CDR3 protein: CASSGTVNTEAFF

V gene: TRBV7-9
CDR3 length: 17
CDR3 protein: CASSLDSQRQAGKEQYF

V gene: TRBV4-1
CDR3 length: 16
CDR3 protein: CASSQDPGQGGETQYF

V gene: TRBV11-3
CDR3 length: 15
CDR3 protein: CASSKNSGLAETQYF

V gene: TRBV7-3
CDR3 length: 13
CDR3 protein: CASRETGANVLTF

V gene: TRBV30
CDR3 length: 11
CDR3 protein: CARGGGTEAFF

V gene: TRBV28
CDR3 length: 13
CDR3 protein: CASVGGPNEKLVF

V gene: TRBV7-8
CDR3 length: 16
CDR3 protein: CVSSLSSGRALYEQYF

V gene: TRBV2
CDR3 length: 15
CDR3 protein: CASRYSGQLNTEAFF

V gene: TRBV6-1
CDR3 length: 15
CDR3 protein: CASSKRRSGAETQYF

V gene: TRBV28
CDR3 length: 16
CDR3 protein: CASTSTSGRGHYTQYF

V gene: TRBV6-1
CDR3 length: 14
CDR3 protein: CASSPPGLPVQQYF

V gene: TRBV15
CDR3 length: 12
CDR3 protein: CATSRVGTEAFF

V gene: TRBV29-1
CDR3 length: 13
CDR3 protein: CSVEDRPYNEQFF

V gene: TRBV29-1
CDR3 length: 11
CDR3 protein: CSVATGLEAFF

V gene: TRBV27
CDR3 length: 12
CDR3 protein: CATRTASYEQYF

V gene: TRBV9
CDR3 length: 16
CDR3 protein: CASSVVASGRDYEQYF

V gene: TRBV7-2
CDR3 length: 13
CDR3 protein: CASSLKGGNTIYF

V gene: TRBV7-8
CDR3 length: 17
CDR3 protein: CASSLLGIRTHTGELFF

V gene: TRBV6-5
CDR3 length: 17
CDR3 protein: CASSYRSQGTGANVLTF